This passage covers 15 T cell receptor beta chains from one sample sequenced in a study of blood T cell repertoires in COVID-19. The protocol was immunoSEQ multiplex PCR, while the TCRdb copy is restricted to in-frame clones and leaves out a portion. The sample includes more than 200,000 clones, around nine tenths seen only once; the top ten take about 1.6%. Material: PBMCs or T cells enriched from blood (not recorded which). These receptors came from a woman between 50 and 59 years old who had recovered from COVID-19.

This clone was recorded a few times. The chain has TRBV5-1 and TRBJ1-1; D is undetermined. Germline CDR1 is SGHRS and CDR2 is YFSETQ. Trimming left V 7 bases short and J 2 bases short, with 9 bases between. CDR3 size: 12 residues. The CDR3 DNA is TGCGCCAGCTACGAGTATAACACTGAAGCTTTCTTT. It specifies CASYEYNTEAFF.

The gene calls are TRBV5-4 and TRBJ1-5; D remains unclear. Trimming shortened V by 5 bases and J by 5 bases, and 5 bases separated the two germline ends. The CDR3 extends over 11 amino acids. Germline values: CDR1 SGHNT, CDR2 YYREEE (reference sequence). The CDR3 is CASSGYQPQHF. The CDR3 bases are TGTGCCAGCAGTGGCTATCAGCCCCAGCATTTT.

The chain uses TRBV6-2 or TRBV6-3 and TRBJ1-1, with TRBD1 identical over 9 bases. This CDR3 is 16 amino acids long. The germline gives CDR1 MNHEY, CDR2 SVGEGT. J gave up 1 base and V 6 bases, and 9 bases lay outside the gene matches. CDR3 sequence (DNA): TGTGCCAGCAGCCGACAAACAGGGGGCTCGAACACTGAAGCTTTCTTT. It codes for CASSRQTGGSNTEAFF.

This chain joins TRBV5-1 and TRBJ2-1; D is undetermined. The CDR3 is 14 amino acids. With 7 bases removed from V and 4 bases from J, the gap between germline ends came to 15 bases. Germline CDR1 and CDR2: SGHRS and YFSETQ. CDR3 DNA sequence: TGCGCCAGCTCCTTATCGGCGGAATACAATGAGCAGTTCTTC. It yields the protein CASSLSAEYNEQFF.

This clone was observed at least ten times. The V and J genes are TRBV4-1 and TRBJ2-4; possibly TRBD1 for D (5 bases). V shed 3 bases and J shed 8 bases, with 17 bases lying between them. The CDR3 is 15 amino acids. The V gene's germline CDR1 is MGHRA and CDR2 YSYEKL. CDR3 nucleotide sequence: TGCGCCAGCAGCCAGTACTCCGCAGGGCTTTACATTCAGTACTTC. Translated: CASSQYSAGLYIQYF.

The J gene is TRBJ2-3, the V gene TRBV12-5; 10 positions agree with TRBD2. Germline assignment: CDR1 LGHNT and CDR2 FRNRAP. Losses at the gene ends were 6 bases for V and 2 bases for J; bases not matched to a gene: 5. CDR3 length: 15 amino acids. The CDR3 spells CASGPGLAFTDTQYF. The CDR3 DNA reads as TGTGCTAGTGGGCCGGGACTAGCGTTCACAGATACGCAGTATTTT.

The DNA for the CDR3 is TGTGCCAGCAGAGCCCCAGGGGCGAGGGGCAATCAGCCCCAGCATTTT. Encoded protein: CASRAPGARGNQPQHF. This chain links TRBV2 with TRBJ1-5, with a weak D call TRBD1 (6 bases). Germline V gene sequence: CDR1 SNHLY, CDR2 FYNNEI. The ends were cut back, 6 bases at V and 2 bases at J, with 17 bases in the middle. CDR3 length: 16 amino acids.

This chain connects TRBV29-1 to TRBJ1-6; the match to TRBD1 covers 10 bases. This CDR3 has 14 residues. The J segment lost 5 bases and the V segment lost 6 bases, leaving 4 bases of the junction unmatched. Germline values: CDR1 SQVTM, CDR2 ANQGSEA. CDR3 DNA sequence: TGCAGCGTGTCCGGGACAGGGGATAATTCACCCCTCCACTTT. Translating gives CSVSGTGDNSPLHF. Full variable domain (outside the CDR3, taken from reference TRBV29-1 and TRBJ1-6): SAVISQKPSRDICQRGTSLTIQCQVDSQVTMMFWYRQQPGQSLTLIATANQGSEATYESGFVIDKFPISRPNLTFSTLTVSNMSPEDSSIYLCSVSGTGDNSPLHFGNGTRLTVT.

The chain combines TRBV19 with TRBJ2-1, with a weak D call TRBD2 (6 bases). This CDR3 contains 14 residues. The V and J ends lost 11 bases and 12 bases respectively, with 26 bases between them. Germline values: CDR1 LNHDA, CDR2 SQIVND (reference sequence). For the CDR3, the DNA is TGTGCCTGCCAAAACGCCGGGGGAGTGGTAGGGCAGTTCTTC. This gives the protein CACQNAGGVVGQFF. The full variable domain, completed using reference TRBV19 and TRBJ2-1, is DGGITQSPKYLFRKEGQNVTLSCEQNLNHDAMYWYRQDPGQGLRLIYYSQIVNDFQKGDIAEGYSVSREKKESFPLTVTSAQKNPTAFYLCACQNAGGVVGQFFGPGTRLTVL.

CDR3 region: CASRSTGVYNSPLHF. CDR3 in DNA: TGTGCCAGCAGATCGACAGGGGTCTATAATTCACCCCTCCACTTT. This chain uses TRBV5-5 with TRBJ1-6, with 8 bases fitting TRBD1. Germline CDR1 and CDR2: SGHKS and YYEKEE (reference sequence). After removal of 5 bases from V and 3 bases from J, the junction contained 4 bases not matched to a gene. The CDR3 is made up of 15 amino acids.

The rearrangement joins TRBV2 to TRBJ2-7; 9 positions agree with TRBD1. CDR1 SNHLY and CDR2 FYNNEI come from the germline V gene. V dropped 5 bases and J dropped 2; count of bases not matched to a gene: 4. The CDR3 runs 14 residues. This CDR3 is CASSRGTGTYEQYF. CDR3 nucleotide sequence: TGTGCCAGCAGTCGGGGGACAGGGACCTACGAGCAGTACTTC.

The rearrangement uses TRBV7-9 and TRBJ2-1; 8 bases match TRBD1. V lost 5 bases, J lost 2 bases, and 5 bases stayed unmatched. CDR3 size: 15 residues. CDR1 SEHNR and CDR2 FQNEAQ come from the germline V gene (reference sequence). The CDR3 sequence is CASSLDRGAYNEQFF. The CDR3 region has the DNA TGTGCCAGCAGCCTCGACAGGGGTGCCTACAATGAGCAGTTCTTC.

The sample holds one count of this clone. This chain joins TRBV5-5 and TRBJ1-6, with 9 nucleotides matching TRBD1. V was clipped by 4 bases and J by 7 bases; unmatched bases: 6. This CDR3 is 15 amino acids long. Germline V gives CDR1 SGHKS, CDR2 YYEKEE (reference sequence). CDR3 nucleotides: TGTGCCAGCAGCCTCACAGGGGGCTGGAATTCACCCCTCCACTTT. It yields the protein CASSLTGGWNSPLHF.

The genes are TRBV7-2 and TRBJ2-1, with TRBD2 as a possible D gene (6 bases). Between the trimmed V and J ends, which lost 5 bases and 6 bases, there was a span of 17 bases. This CDR3 has 15 residues. Germline CDR1 reads SGHTA; CDR2 reads FQGNSA. This CDR3 reads CASSRGAGSPNEQFF. The CDR3 DNA reads as TGTGCCAGCAGCAGGGGAGCGGGCTCGCCCAATGAGCAGTTCTTC.

This clone was seen more than once but under ten times. CDR3 residues: CASSSGTGGYEQYF. The CDR3 DNA sequence: TGTGCCAGCAGCTCCGGGACAGGGGGCTACGAGCAGTACTTC. This chain joins TRBV7-9 and TRBJ2-7; 11 bases line up with TRBD1. The CDR3 is 14 residues long. Trimming at V came to 4 bases and at J to 3 bases, leaving 2 bases not matched to a gene. CDR1 is SEHNR and CDR2 is FQNEAQ in the germline V gene (reference sequence).